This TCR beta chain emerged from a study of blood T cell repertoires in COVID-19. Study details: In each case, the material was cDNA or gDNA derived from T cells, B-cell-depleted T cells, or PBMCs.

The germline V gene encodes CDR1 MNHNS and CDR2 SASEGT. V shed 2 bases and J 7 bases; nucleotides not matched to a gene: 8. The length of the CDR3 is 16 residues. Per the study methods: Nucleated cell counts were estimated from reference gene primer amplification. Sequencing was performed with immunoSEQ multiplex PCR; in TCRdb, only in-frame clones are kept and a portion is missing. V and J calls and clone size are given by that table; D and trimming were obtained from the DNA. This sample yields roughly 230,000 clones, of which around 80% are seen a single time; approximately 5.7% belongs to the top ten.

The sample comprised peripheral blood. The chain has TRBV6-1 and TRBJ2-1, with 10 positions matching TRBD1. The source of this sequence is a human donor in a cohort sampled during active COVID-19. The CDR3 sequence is CASSELGDRGTNEQFF. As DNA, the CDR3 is TGTGCCAGCAGTGAACTAGGGGACAGGGGCACGAATGAGCAGTTCTTC.